These 22 T cell receptor beta chains came from one sample sequenced in a study of tumor-infiltrating lymphocytes in glioblastoma multiforme. TCR beta libraries were built from RNA through three nested multiplex PCR rounds using modified ARM-PCR. TCRdb fed the multiplex PCR reads into MiXCR, producing one record per CDR3 protein. The table records nearly 20,000 distinct CDR3 sequences, 55% to 75% of them present only once. Input material: peripheral blood. These receptors were collected from a male donor with glioblastoma.

On this clonotype: One end of the junction does not line up with germline, which may come from a read error. This rearrangement joins TRBV29-1 to TRBJ2-5, with TRBD1 as a possible D gene (5 bases). Germline CDR1 SQVTM, CDR2 ANQGSEA. The CDR3 has 13 amino acids. In DNA form, the CDR3 reads TGCGGCGTTGAGAAGCAGGGCGGAGAGACCCAGTACTTC. This gives the protein CGVEKQGGETQYF.

The chain is built from TRBV11-2 and TRBJ2-7; TRBD2 is a possible D gene (5 bases). Germline CDR1 reads SGHAT; CDR2 reads FQNNGV. The CDR3 length is 15 residues. V lost 1 base, J lost 0 bases, and 10 bases lay in between. CDR3 DNA: TGTGCCAGCAGCTTAGGGTCGGGATTCTCCTACGAGCAGTACTTC. Protein sequence: CASSLGSGFSYEQYF. Based on the CDR3 plus reference TRBV11-2 and TRBJ2-7, the full variable domain is EAGVAQSPRYKIIEKRQSVAFWCNPISGHATLYWYQQILGQGPKLLIQFQNNGVVDDSQLPKDRFSAERLKGVDSTLKIQPAKLEDSAVYLCASSLGSGFSYEQYFGPGTRLTVT.

Details on this clonotype: An end of the junction does not agree with germline; a read error may underlie this. The V call is TRBV10-2, the J call TRBJ2-7, with unresolved D. CDR3 length: 11 amino acids. Germline assignment: CDR1 WSHSY and CDR2 SAAADI. The chain's CDR3 is CSSSESGTQYF. Here the CDR3 DNA reads TGCTCCAGCAGTGAGTCGGGTACGCAGTACTTC.

Note on this clonotype: The junction does not match germline at one end; this may be a read error. The V call is TRBV11-3, the J call TRBJ2-5; 11 bases are shared with TRBD1. CDR1 is SGHNT and CDR2 is YENEEA in the germline V gene. The CDR3 runs to 15 residues. CDR3 sequence (DNA): TGTGCCAGCGGCGTAGGACAGGGGGCGCGAGAGGCCCAGTACTTC. It specifies CASGVGQGAREAQYF.

For this clonotype: One base away lies a much larger clone, so this may be a sequencing read error. This rearrangement joins TRBV5-1 to TRBJ2-2; possible D gene TRBD1, 6 bases. Germline loops: CDR1 SGHRS, CDR2 YFSETQ. The CDR3 loop spans 16 amino acids. This CDR3 reads CASSLRDTRNTWELFF. CDR3 nucleotides: TGCGCCAGCAGCCTACGGGACACACGGAACACCTGGGAGCTGTTTTTT.

Comment on this clonotype: The junction differs from germline at one of its ends, possibly a read error. The rearrangement links TRBV11-3 to TRBJ2-1; D possibly corresponds to TRBD2 (6 bases). The germline V gene encodes CDR1 SGHNT and CDR2 YENEEA. This CDR3 spans 14 amino acids. The CDR3: CDSSLNSGKNEQFF. The CDR3 DNA reads TGTGACAGCAGTCTGAATAGCGGAAAAAATGAGCAGTTCTTC.

This clonotype came up a few times. Being one base from a much bigger clone, this may be a read error. The chain carries TRBV6-2 or TRBV6-3 and TRBJ1-5, with 7 bases aligning to TRBD1. CDR1 and CDR2 from the germline V gene are MNHEY and SVGEGT. V trimming: 4 bases; J trimming: 5 bases; junction bases outside the gene matches: 8. The CDR3 covers 15 residues. CDR3 sequence: CASSSQGVRDQPQHF. The CDR3 DNA reads TGTGCCAGCAGTTCCCAGGGGGTGCGCGATCAGCCCCAGCATTTT.

This chain connects TRBV11-2 to TRBJ2-5; 7 bases line up with TRBD1. There are 15 residues in the CDR3. The germline gives CDR1 SGHAT, CDR2 FQNNGV. V gave up 7 bases and J gave up 3 bases; unmatched junction bases: 11. DNA of the CDR3: TGTGCCAGCATACTCCGGGACAGTCTCAAAGAGACCCAGTACTTC. As protein: CASILRDSLKETQYF. Full variable domain (outside the CDR3, taken from reference TRBV11-2 and TRBJ2-5): EAGVAQSPRYKIIEKRQSVAFWCNPISGHATLYWYQQILGQGPKLLIQFQNNGVVDDSQLPKDRFSAERLKGVDSTLKIQPAKLEDSAVYLCASILRDSLKETQYFGPGTRLLVL.

A word on this clonotype: One end of the junction does not line up with germline, which may come from a read error. The rearrangement links TRBV4-1 to TRBJ2-2; tentative D call: TRBD1 (5 bases). Germline V lookup: CDR1 MGHRA, CDR2 YSYEKL. The CDR3 is made up of 19 amino acids. The CDR3 protein is CVSSQIMDAGQANTGELFF. The CDR3 bases are TGCGTCAGCAGCCAGATTATGGATGCAGGGCAGGCGAACACCGGGGAGCTGTTTTTT.

Turning to this clonotype: Germline and junction disagree at one end, which may indicate a read error. The chain carries TRBV11-3 and TRBJ1-3, with TRBD1 matching 7 bases. Germline V gene sequence: CDR1 SGHNT, CDR2 YENEEA. The CDR3 length is 19 residues. CDR3 in DNA: TGTGCCACCTATAAGGGGGCCTGCGATCACCCCATCTCTGGAAACACCACATATTTT. Translating it yields CATYKGACDHPISGNTTYF.

The rearrangement uses TRBV20-1 and TRBJ2-1; TRBD2 might be the D (5 bases). Trimming cost V 0 bases and J 9 bases, with 24 bases left between them. CDR1 is DFQATT, CDR2 SNEGSKA, per germline (reference sequence). The CDR3 extends over 17 amino acids. CDR3 sequence (DNA): TGCAGTGCTAGAGATCCCGCTCGGAAGGTGATAGGGAGTGAGCAGTTCTTC. Translated, it gives CSARDPARKVIGSEQFF.

In regard to this clonotype: Given the absence of the conserved phenylalanine or tryptophan at the CDR3 end, a read error is likely. V is TRBV12-3 or TRBV12-4 and J is TRBJ1-1; D perhaps matches TRBD1 (5 bases). The CDR3 extends over 15 amino acids. CDR3 loop: CASSSTVRLNAEAFL. CDR3 nucleotides: TGTGCCAGCAGTTCGACAGTACGATTGAACGCTGAAGCTTTCCTT.

This clonotype was recorded many times. This chain joins TRBV4-1 and TRBJ2-1; the D gene is possibly TRBD2 (5 bases). CDR3 length equals 13 residues. V dropped 0 bases and J dropped 13 bases, with 13 bases sitting between them. Germline assignment: CDR1 MGHRA and CDR2 YSYEKL. The CDR3 spells CASSQDTDFRQFF. For the CDR3, the DNA is TGCGCCAGCAGCCAAGATACGGACTTCCGCCAGTTCTTC.

The rearrangement uses TRBV30 and TRBJ1-5, with D unclear. CDR3 size: 13 residues. Trimming took off 3 bases at V and 7 bases at J, with 13 bases between the two ends. Germline V gene sequence: CDR1 GTSNPN, CDR2 SVGIG (reference sequence). The CDR3 reads CAWSSLSGQPQHF. CDR3 nucleotides: TGTGCCTGGAGCTCCCTAAGCGGGCAGCCCCAGCATTTT.

In the case of this clonotype: A read error is likely, as this CDR3 ends without the conserved phenylalanine or tryptophan. The V and J genes are TRBV11-2 and TRBJ2-2; 9 bases align to TRBD1. From germline, CDR1 is SGHAT and CDR2 FQNNGV. The CDR3 runs to 16 residues. CDR3 coding DNA: TGTGCCAGCACCCCAGCTCGGGACAGGGTAACCGGAGAGCTGTTTTCT. It yields the protein CASTPARDRVTGELFS.

This clonotype was seen a few times. The rearrangement links TRBV28 to TRBJ1-5, with 7 bases that match TRBD1. Germline CDR1 MDHEN, CDR2 SYDVKM. This CDR3 is built from 15 residues. Trimming cost V 1 base and J 6 bases; bases outside gene matches: 6. The CDR3 DNA reads as TGTGCCAGCAGTTTATCACAGGGGCCAGGTCAGCCCCAGCATTTT. Translating it yields CASSLSQGPGQPQHF.

Of note for this clonotype: Its ends do not fully match the called genes, so a read error is possible. The chain has TRBV20-1 and TRBJ1-1; D perhaps matches TRBD1 (6 bases). Germline loops: CDR1 DFQATT, CDR2 SNEGSKA (reference sequence). CDR3 length equals 16 residues. In DNA, the CDR3 is TGCGGTGCTAGAAAGATGGGGGGCTCAATTAACACTGAAGCTTTATTT. Its translation: CGARKMGGSINTEALF.

The chain employs TRBV5-1 and TRBJ2-7; no firm D call. This CDR3 has 16 residues. Trimming cost V 0 bases and J 5 bases, with 18 bases left between them. Looked up from germline, CDR1 is SGHRS and CDR2 is YFSETQ. The CDR3 sequence: CASSLEVSKSIHEQYF. The CDR3 nucleotides read TGCGCCAGCAGCTTGGAGGTTAGCAAATCAATACACGAGCAGTACTTC.

This clonotype was observed a few times. V usage is TRBV13 and J usage is TRBJ2-3, with D hard to call. The CDR3 length is 16 residues. Trimming left V 2 bases short and J 4 bases short, with 16 bases between. Looked up from germline, CDR1 is PRHDT and CDR2 is FYEKMQ (reference sequence). The CDR3 nucleotides are TGTGCCAGCAGCTTAAGAGGTCGGCTGGTCCCAGATACGCAGTATTTT. Translating it yields CASSLRGRLVPDTQYF.

This clonotype was seen a single time. The DNA for the CDR3 is TGCAGTGCTACACAGGGGGCTGTCACTGAAGCTTTCTTT. Protein product: CSATQGAVTEAFF. The V and J genes are TRBV20-1 and TRBJ1-1; 9 bases are shared with TRBD1. V was pared by 4 bases and J by 4 bases, with 4 bases of the junction left unmatched. Germline CDR1 reads DFQATT; CDR2 reads SNEGSKA (reference sequence). The CDR3 spans 13 residues.

On this clonotype: Because the CDR3 is missing its conserved closing phenylalanine or tryptophan, this is likely a read error. The gene calls are TRBV4-1 and TRBJ1-2; the match to TRBD1 covers 7 bases. The CDR3 has 16 residues. The V gene's germline CDR1 is MGHRA and CDR2 YSYEKL. Losses at the gene ends were 4 bases for V and 2 bases for J; bases not matched to a gene: 10. DNA for the CDR3: TGCGCCAGCAGCCGAGCGTTGACAGGGCCGAACTATGGCTACACCTCC. Translated: CASSRALTGPNYGYTS.

The V gene is TRBV7-3, the J gene TRBJ2-2, with 9 bases lining up with TRBD1. Germline-derived CDR1 and CDR2 are SGHTA and FQGTGA. CDR3 length: 14 residues. The V and J ends lost 4 bases and 13 bases, in that order; junction bases with no gene match: 10. CDR3 DNA: TGTGCCAGCAGCTACGTGCCGGGACAGGGTTTGCTGTTTTTT. Its translation: CASSYVPGQGLLFF.